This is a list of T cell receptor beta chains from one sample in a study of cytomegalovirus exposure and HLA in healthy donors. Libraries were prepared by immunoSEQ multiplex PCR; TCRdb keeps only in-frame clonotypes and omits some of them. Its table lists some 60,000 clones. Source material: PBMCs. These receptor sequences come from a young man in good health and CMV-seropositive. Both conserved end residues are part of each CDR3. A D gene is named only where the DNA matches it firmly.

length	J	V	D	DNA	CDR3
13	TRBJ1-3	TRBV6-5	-	TGTGCCAGCAGCACAGGGTCTGGAAACACCATATATTTT	CASSTGSGNTIYF
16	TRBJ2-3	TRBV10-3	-	TGTGCCATCAGTGAGTCAGCCTCCAGCGCCACAGATACGCAGTATTTT	CAISESASSATDTQYF
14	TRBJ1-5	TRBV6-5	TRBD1	TGTGCCACTACGGACAGGGGGAGCAATCAGCCCCAGCATTTT	CATTDRGSNQPQHF
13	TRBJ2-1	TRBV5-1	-	TGCGCCAGCAGCTTGGGGCGTGGAGGGGAGCAGTTCTTC	CASSLGRGGEQFF
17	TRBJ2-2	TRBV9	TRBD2	TGTGCCAGCAGCGTAGCTAGCGGGAGTCCCCACACCGGGGAGCTGTTTTTT	CASSVASGSPHTGELFF
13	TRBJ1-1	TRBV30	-	TGTGCCTGGAGTGTACAGGTAGGGACTGAAGCTTTCTTT	CAWSVQVGTEAFF
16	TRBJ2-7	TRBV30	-	TGTGCCTGGAGTTTTGGACAGTCTATTCGGGTCTACGAGCAGTACTTC	CAWSFGQSIRVYEQYF
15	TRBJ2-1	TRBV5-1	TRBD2	TGCGCCAGCAGCGGACTACTAGCGGGAGGTAATGAGCAGTTCTTC	CASSGLLAGGNEQFF
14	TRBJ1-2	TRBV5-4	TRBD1	TGTGCCAGCAGTTGGACAGGGGTTAACTATGGCTACACCTTC	CASSWTGVNYGYTF
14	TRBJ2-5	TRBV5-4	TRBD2	TGTGCCAGCAGCTTCAGGCTAGCGGAAGAGACCCAGTACTTC	CASSFRLAEETQYF
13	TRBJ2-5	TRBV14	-	TGTGCCAGCAGTCGGGACTCCCTAGAGACCCAGTACTTC	CASSRDSLETQYF